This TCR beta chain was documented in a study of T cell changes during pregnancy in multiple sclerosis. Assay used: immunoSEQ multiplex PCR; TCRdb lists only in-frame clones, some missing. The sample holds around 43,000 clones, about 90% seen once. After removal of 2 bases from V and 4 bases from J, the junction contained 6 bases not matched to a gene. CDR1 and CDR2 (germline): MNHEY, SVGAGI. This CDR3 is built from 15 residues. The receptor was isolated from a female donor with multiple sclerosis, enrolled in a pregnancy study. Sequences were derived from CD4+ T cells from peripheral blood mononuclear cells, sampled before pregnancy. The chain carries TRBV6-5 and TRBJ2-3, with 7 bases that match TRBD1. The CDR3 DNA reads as TGTGCCAGCAGTTACCGAATTACAGGGGCAGATACGCAGTATTTT. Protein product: CASSYRITGADTQYF.